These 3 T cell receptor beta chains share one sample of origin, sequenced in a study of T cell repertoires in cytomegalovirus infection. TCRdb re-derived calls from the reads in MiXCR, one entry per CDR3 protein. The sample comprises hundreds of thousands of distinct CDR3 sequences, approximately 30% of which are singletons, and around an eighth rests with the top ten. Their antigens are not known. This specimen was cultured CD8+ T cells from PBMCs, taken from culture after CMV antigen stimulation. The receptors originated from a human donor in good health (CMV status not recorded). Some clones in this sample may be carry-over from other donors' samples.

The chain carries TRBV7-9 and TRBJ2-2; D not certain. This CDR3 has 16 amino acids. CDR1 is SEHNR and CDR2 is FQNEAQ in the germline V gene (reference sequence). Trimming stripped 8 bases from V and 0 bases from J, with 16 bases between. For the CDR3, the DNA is TGTGCCAGCCAACCTCCCGGCAGCTCGAACACCGGGGAGCTGTTTTTT. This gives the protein CASQPPGSSNTGELFF.

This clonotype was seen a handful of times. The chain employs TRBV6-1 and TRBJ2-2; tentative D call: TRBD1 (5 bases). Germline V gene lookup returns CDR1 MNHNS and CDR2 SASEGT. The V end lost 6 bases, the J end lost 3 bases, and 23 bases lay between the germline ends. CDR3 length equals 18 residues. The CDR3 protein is CASSALGPSPRDTGELFF. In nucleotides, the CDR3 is TGTGCCAGCAGCGCTTTAGGCCCCAGCCCCAGGGACACCGGGGAGCTGTTTTTT.

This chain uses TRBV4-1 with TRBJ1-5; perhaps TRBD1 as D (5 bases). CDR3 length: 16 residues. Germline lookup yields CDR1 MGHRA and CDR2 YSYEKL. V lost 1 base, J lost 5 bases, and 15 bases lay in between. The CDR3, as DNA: TGCGCCAGCAGCCAAGTTGGGGGGAAGACGGATCAGCCCCAGCATTTT. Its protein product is CASSQVGGKTDQPQHF.